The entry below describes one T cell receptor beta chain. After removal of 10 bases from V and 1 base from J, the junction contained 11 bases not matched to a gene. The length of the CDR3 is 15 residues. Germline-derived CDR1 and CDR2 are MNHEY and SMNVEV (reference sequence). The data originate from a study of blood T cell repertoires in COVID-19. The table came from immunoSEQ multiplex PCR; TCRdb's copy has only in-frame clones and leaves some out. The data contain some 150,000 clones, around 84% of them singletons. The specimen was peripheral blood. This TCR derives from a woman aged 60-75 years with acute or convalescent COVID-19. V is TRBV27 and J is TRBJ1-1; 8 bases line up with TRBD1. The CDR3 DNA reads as TGTGCCACCTTCGGACAGGGAGGATGGAACACTGAAGCTTTCTTT. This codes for CATFGQGGWNTEAFF.